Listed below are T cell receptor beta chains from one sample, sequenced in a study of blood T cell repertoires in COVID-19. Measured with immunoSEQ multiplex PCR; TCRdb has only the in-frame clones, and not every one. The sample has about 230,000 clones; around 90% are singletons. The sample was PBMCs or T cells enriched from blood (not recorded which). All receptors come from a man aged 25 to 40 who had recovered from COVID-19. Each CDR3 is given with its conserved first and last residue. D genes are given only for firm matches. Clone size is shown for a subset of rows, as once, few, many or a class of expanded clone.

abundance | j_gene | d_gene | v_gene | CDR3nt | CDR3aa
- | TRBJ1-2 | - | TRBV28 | TGTGCCAGCAGTCCCCGCTCGAGGGTCGGTGGCTACACCTTC | CASSPRSRVGGYTF
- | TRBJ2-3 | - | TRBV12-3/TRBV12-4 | TGTGCCAGCAATACTCAGGGGCCAGATACGCAGTATTTT | CASNTQGPDTQYF
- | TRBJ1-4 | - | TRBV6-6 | TGTGCCAGCAGATTAGAGGAAAAACTGTTTTTT | CASRLEEKLFF
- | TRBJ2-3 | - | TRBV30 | TGTGCCTGGAGCCGGGACAACAAAAGGACAGATACGCAGTATTTT | CAWSRDNKRTDTQYF
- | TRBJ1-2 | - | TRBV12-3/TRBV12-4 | TGTGCCAGCAGACAGACAGGTGCCCATGGCTACACCTTC | CASRQTGAHGYTF
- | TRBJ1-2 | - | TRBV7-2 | TGTGCCAGCAGCTTAGTCGTCAACTATGGCTACACCTTC | CASSLVVNYGYTF
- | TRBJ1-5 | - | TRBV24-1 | TGTGCCACCAGTGATTCACAGGTCCAATTCCAGCCCCAGCATTTT | CATSDSQVQFQPQHF
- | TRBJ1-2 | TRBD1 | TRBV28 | TGTGCCAGCAGGGGGCCAGGGGGCGCAGTTTACTATGGCTACACCTTC | CASRGPGGAVYYGYTF
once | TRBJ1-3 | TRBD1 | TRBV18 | TGTGCCAGCTCACCACGGCAGGGGGTTGGAAACACCATATATTTT | CASSPRQGVGNTIYF
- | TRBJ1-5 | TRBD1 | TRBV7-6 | TGTGCCAGCAGCTCTGCCGACAGGGAGCCCCAGCATTTT | CASSSADREPQHF
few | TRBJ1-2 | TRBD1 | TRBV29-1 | TGCAGCGTCGAAGGGGGACAGGGTGGATATGGCTACACCTTC | CSVEGGQGGYGYTF
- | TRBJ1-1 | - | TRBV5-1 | TGCGCCAGCAGCTTTAGTAACACTGAAGCTTTCTTT | CASSFSNTEAFF
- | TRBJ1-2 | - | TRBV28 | TGTGCCTCCAGTCCCGGACAGCTCTATGGCTACACCTTC | CASSPGQLYGYTF
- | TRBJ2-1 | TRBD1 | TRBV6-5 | TGTGCCAGCAGTTTACCCTCGACAGGGAACAATGAGCAGTTCTTC | CASSLPSTGNNEQFF
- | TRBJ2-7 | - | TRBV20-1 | TGCAGTGCCCGCTACTCCTACGAGCAGTACTTC | CSARYSYEQYF
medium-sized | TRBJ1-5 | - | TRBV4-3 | TGCGCCAGCAGCCAAGACCCCAGGGGCGACCAGCCCCAGCATTTT | CASSQDPRGDQPQHF
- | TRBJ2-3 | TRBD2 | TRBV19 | TGTGCCAGTGCGGGAGCGGATGCTAGCACAGATACGCAGTATTTT | CASAGADASTDTQYF
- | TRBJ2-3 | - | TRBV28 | TGTGCCAGCAGTATCCAGATTTCCGATACGCAGTATTTT | CASSIQISDTQYF
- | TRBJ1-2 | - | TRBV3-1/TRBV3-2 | TGTGCCAGCAGCCAAGCGATGGAGGGATCGGGCTACACCTTC | CASSQAMEGSGYTF
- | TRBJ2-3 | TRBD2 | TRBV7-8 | TGTGCCAGCAGCTTATCATCGTCTAGCGGGCCGCTCACAGATACGCAGTATTTT | CASSLSSSSGPLTDTQYF
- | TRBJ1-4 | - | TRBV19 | TGTGCCAGTAGTACGCCGAGGGCCTTAAATGAAAAACTGTTTTTT | CASSTPRALNEKLFF
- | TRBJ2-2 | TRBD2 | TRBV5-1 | TGCGCCAGCGGGGGGACTAGCGGAAACACCGGGGAGCTGTTTTTT | CASGGTSGNTGELFF
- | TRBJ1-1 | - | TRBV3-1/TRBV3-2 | TGTGCCAGCAGCCAAGATGGGTGGGGCACAGACGGGAACACTGAAGCTTTCTTT | CASSQDGWGTDGNTEAFF
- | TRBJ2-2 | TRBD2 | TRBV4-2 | TGTGCCAGCAGCCAGGTCAGACTAGCGATGGCCGGGGAGCTGTTTTTT | CASSQVRLAMAGELFF
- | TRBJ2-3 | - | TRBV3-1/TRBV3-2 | TGTGCCAGCAGCCAATTTAGTGCAGATACGCAGTATTTT | CASSQFSADTQYF
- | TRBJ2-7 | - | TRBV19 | TGTGCCAGTAGTTCGACAGGTACCTCCTACGAGCAGTACTTC | CASSSTGTSYEQYF
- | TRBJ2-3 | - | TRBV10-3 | TGTGCCATCAGTGAGTCGTGGGGGGGGCAAGATACGCAGTATTTT | CAISESWGGQDTQYF
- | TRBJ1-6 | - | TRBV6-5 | TGTGCCAGCAGTTACGCAGGGCGTAATTCACCCCTCCACTTT | CASSYAGRNSPLHF
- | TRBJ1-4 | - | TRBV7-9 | TGTGCCAGCACCCAACGCGGGGAAAAACTGTTTTTT | CASTQRGEKLFF
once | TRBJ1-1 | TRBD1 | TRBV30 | TGTGCCTGGAGTAAATCCGGGGACAGCCCATTGGCTTTCTTT | CAWSKSGDSPLAFF
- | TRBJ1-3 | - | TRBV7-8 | TGTGCCAGCAGCTCGACAGTCCTTTCTGGAAACACCATATATTTT | CASSSTVLSGNTIYF
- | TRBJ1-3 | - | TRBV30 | TGTGCCTGGAGAGTTAGGGGGGGAAACACCATATATTTT | CAWRVRGGNTIYF
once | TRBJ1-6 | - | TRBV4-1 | TGCGCCAGCAGCCAAATGACAGCTAATAATTCACCCCTCCACTTT | CASSQMTANNSPLHF
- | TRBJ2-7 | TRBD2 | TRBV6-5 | TGTGCCAGCAGTTACACCGGGACTACCCCTACCGGGCAGTACTTC | CASSYTGTTPTGQYF
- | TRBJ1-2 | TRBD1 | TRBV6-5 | TGTGCCAGCAGCATACAGGGGTTCTATGGCTACACCTTC | CASSIQGFYGYTF
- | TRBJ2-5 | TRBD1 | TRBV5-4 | TGTGCCATCTCCCAGCGGACAGGGACAGGAGAGACCCAGTACTTC | CAISQRTGTGETQYF
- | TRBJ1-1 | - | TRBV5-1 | TGCGCCAGCAGCTTCGCGCCGGGGGTAGCCACTGAAGCTTTCTTT | CASSFAPGVATEAFF
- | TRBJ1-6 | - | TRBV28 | TGTGCCAGCAGTTTCGGAGGGTCACGAAATTCACCCCTCCACTTT | CASSFGGSRNSPLHF
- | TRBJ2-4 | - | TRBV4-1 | TGCGCCAGCAGCCAAGTCCAGTTAGCCAAAAACATTCAGTACTTC | CASSQVQLAKNIQYF
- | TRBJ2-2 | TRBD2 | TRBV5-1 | TGCGCCAGCAGCTCCCCTAGCGGGAACACCGGGGAGCTGTTTTTT | CASSSPSGNTGELFF
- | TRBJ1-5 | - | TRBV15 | TGTGCCACCAGCAGAGATCCCTGGACAGTGGGAGCGGGACAGCCCCAGCATTTT | CATSRDPWTVGAGQPQHF
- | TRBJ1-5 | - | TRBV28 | TGTGCCAGCAGTCGGACAGATCGGGGTCAGCCCCAGCATTTT | CASSRTDRGQPQHF
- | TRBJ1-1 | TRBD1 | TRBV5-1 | TGCGCCAGCAGCTTGGGAGGACAGGGCGCGACTGAAGCTTTCTTT | CASSLGGQGATEAFF
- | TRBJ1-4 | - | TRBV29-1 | TGCAGCGTTGAAGTTGGCAGAACTAATGAAAAACTGTTTTTT | CSVEVGRTNEKLFF
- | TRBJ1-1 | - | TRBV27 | TGTGCCAGTAAGGCCTTGGCAGGTATTGAAGCTTTCTTT | CASKALAGIEAFF
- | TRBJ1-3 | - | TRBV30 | TGTGCCTGGAGTGTACAGGGTGGAAACACCATATATTTT | CAWSVQGGNTIYF
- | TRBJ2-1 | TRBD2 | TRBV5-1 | TGCGCCAGCAGCTTGTTTCCGGGAGGCTTCAGGAATGAGCAGTTCTTC | CASSLFPGGFRNEQFF
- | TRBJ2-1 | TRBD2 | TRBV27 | TGTGCCAGCAGAAAACTAGCGGGAGGCTCCTACAATGAGCAGTTCTTC | CASRKLAGGSYNEQFF
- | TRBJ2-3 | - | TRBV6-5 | TGTGCCAGCAGTTACCGGCAGGGAGGGGGTACGCAGTATTTT | CASSYRQGGGTQYF
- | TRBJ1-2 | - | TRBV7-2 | TGTGCCAGCAGCTCCTCTAAAAACCGGGGAGGACAAACGTATGGCTACACCTTC | CASSSSKNRGGQTYGYTF
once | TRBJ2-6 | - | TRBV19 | TGTGCCAGTAGTACAGGGGCTGGGGCCAACGTCCTGACTTTC | CASSTGAGANVLTF
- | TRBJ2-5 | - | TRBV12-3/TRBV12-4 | TGTGCCAGCAGTTTAAACTACCAAGAGACCCAGTACTTC | CASSLNYQETQYF
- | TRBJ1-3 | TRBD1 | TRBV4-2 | TGTGCCAGCAGCCAAGGGACAGGGTCGTCTGGAAACACCATATATTTT | CASSQGTGSSGNTIYF
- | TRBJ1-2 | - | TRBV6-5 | TGTGCCAGCGGGGTTGGGGCTGGCTACACCTTC | CASGVGAGYTF
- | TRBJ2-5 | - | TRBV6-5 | TGTGCCAGCAGCCCCAGGATCGGAGAGACCCAGTACTTC | CASSPRIGETQYF